Shown below are 11 T cell receptor beta chains from a single sample sequenced in a study of cytomegalovirus exposure and HLA in healthy donors. Produced via immunoSEQ multiplex PCR; TCRdb's table is partial and in-frame only. Of some 120,000 clones listed, around 86% are singletons. The specimen was PBMCs. Receptors originate from a woman aged 18-30 years in good health and CMV-seronegative.

Only one count was recorded for this clone. This rearrangement joins TRBV4-1 to TRBJ1-2, with D possibly matching TRBD1 (6 bases). The germline gives CDR1 MGHRA, CDR2 YSYEKL. Trimming stripped 1 base from V and 4 bases from J, with 10 bases between. This CDR3 spans 14 amino acids. The CDR3 nucleotides are TGCGCCAGCAGCCAAGCAGGACAGACCTATGGCTACACCTTC. It specifies CASSQAGQTYGYTF.

The chain combines TRBV18 with TRBJ2-1, with D possibly being TRBD1 (6 bases). This CDR3 is 12 amino acids long. Germline V gives CDR1 KGHSH, CDR2 LQKENI. The V and J ends lost 5 bases and 6 bases respectively, with 8 bases between them. CDR3 in DNA: TGTGCCAGCTCATTGACAGGCAATGAGCAGTTCTTC. Its translation is CASSLTGNEQFF.

V usage is TRBV27 and J usage is TRBJ2-7; a possible D gene is TRBD1 (7 bases). The CDR3 runs to 14 residues. Germline lookup yields CDR1 MNHEY and CDR2 SMNVEV (reference sequence). V shed 4 bases and J shed 3 bases, with 13 bases lying between them. The CDR3 DNA sequence: TGTGCCAGCAGTTGGCAGGGGGGAGACTACGAGCAGTACTTC. Translation: CASSWQGGDYEQYF.

The J gene is TRBJ2-7, the V gene TRBV23-1; tentative D call: TRBD2 (6 bases). TRBV23-1 is annotated as an ORF whose role is uncertain. The CDR3 runs 13 residues. Trimming pared 6 bases from V and 7 bases from J, leaving 16 bases between. The chain's CDR3 is CASRQPGEGEQYF. The CDR3 DNA reads as TGCGCCAGCAGGCAACCGGGAGAGGGGGAGCAGTACTTC.

CDR3 region: CASSLEVAGETQYF. CDR3 bases: TGTGCCAGCAGCTTAGAGGTAGCAGGGGAGACCCAGTACTTC. The rearrangement joins TRBV13 to TRBJ2-5; D is perhaps TRBD1 (5 bases). CDR1 PRHDT and CDR2 FYEKMQ come from the germline V gene (reference sequence). Between the trimmed V and J ends, which lost 1 base and 5 bases, there was a span of 11 bases. The CDR3 has 14 residues.

V is TRBV10-3 and J is TRBJ1-1; no reliable D call. CDR1 is ENHRY and CDR2 is SYGVKD in the germline V gene. V was shortened by 4 bases and J by 2 bases, with 2 bases between the two germline ends. This CDR3 has 11 amino acids. The CDR3 sequence: CAISANTEAFF. The CDR3 DNA reads as TGTGCCATCAGTGCAAACACTGAAGCTTTCTTT.

V gene TRBV18 combines with J gene TRBJ1-3; D gene uncertain. Germline V gene sequence: CDR1 KGHSH, CDR2 LQKENI. V lost 1 base and J lost 0, with 7 bases in between. The CDR3 consists of 15 residues. The CDR3 loop reads CASSPRALSGNTIYF. CDR3 nucleotide sequence: TGTGCCAGCTCACCACGGGCCCTCTCTGGAAACACCATATATTTT.

The V and J genes are TRBV13 and TRBJ2-3; possible D gene TRBD2, 5 bases. With 1 base removed from V and 0 bases from J, the gap between germline ends came to 11 bases. Germline loops: CDR1 PRHDT, CDR2 FYEKMQ (reference sequence). This CDR3 contains 16 residues. CDR3 region: CASSLASGGSTDTQYF. CDR3 DNA: TGTGCCAGCAGCTTAGCTTCGGGCGGGAGCACAGATACGCAGTATTTT.

The chain combines TRBV13 with TRBJ2-7; 10 bases align to TRBD2. The CDR3 spans 15 residues. Looked up from germline, CDR1 is PRHDT and CDR2 is FYEKMQ (reference sequence). J was trimmed by 4 bases and V by 4 bases; bases with no gene match: 7. This CDR3 is CASSWQREGRYEQYF. As DNA, the CDR3 is TGTGCCAGCAGCTGGCAGCGGGAGGGCCGGTACGAGCAGTACTTC.

J is TRBJ1-1 and V is TRBV13, with D possibly matching TRBD1 (6 bases). Germline V CDR1 and CDR2: PRHDT, FYEKMQ (reference sequence). Trimming shortened V by 6 bases and J by 8 bases, and 19 bases separated the two germline ends. The CDR3 is 14 amino acids. The DNA for the CDR3 is TGTGCCAGCAGACGATGGGGAATAGGGACAGAAGCTTTCTTT. It codes for CASRRWGIGTEAFF. The complete variable domain, with remaining parts taken from reference TRBV13 and TRBJ1-1, reads AAGVIQSPRHLIKEKRETATLKCYPIPRHDTVYWYQQGPGQDPQFLISFYEKMQSDKGSIPDRFSAQQFSDYHSELNMSSLELGDSALYFCASRRWGIGTEAFFGQGTRLTVV.

The J gene is TRBJ2-1, the V gene TRBV7-6, with 7 nucleotides matching TRBD2. The junction had 4 bases not matched to a gene; V was cut back by 4 bases and J by 7 bases. Looked up from germline, CDR1 is SGHVS and CDR2 is FNYEAQ. The CDR3 totals 13 residues. The CDR3 loop is CASSSGLPNEQFF. For the CDR3, the DNA is TGTGCCAGCAGCTCGGGACTACCTAATGAGCAGTTCTTC.